Listed below are T cell receptor beta chains from one sample, sequenced in a study of shared clonotypes between healthy human individuals. Profiled with immunoSEQ multiplex PCR; TCRdb holds only in-frame clones, not every one. The sample has 1.5 million to 2.5 million clones, over 85% seen once. The sample taken for sequencing was naive CD8+ T cells sorted from blood. The source of these receptors is a man younger than 35 in good health. Both conserved end residues are part of each CDR3. Fields, in order: clone size, J gene, D gene, V gene, CDR3 protein, CDR3 DNA. The D gene is left open where the match is weak. Only some rows state a clone size, as once, few, many or a class for expanded clones.

NA TRBJ1-2 NA TRBV19 CASSIVGSTNYGYTF TGTGCCAGTAGTATAGTCGGCTCAACTAACTATGGCTACACCTTC
once TRBJ2-1 TRBD2 TRBV5-1 CASSLRIMGLADYNEQFF TGCGCCAGCAGCTTGAGGATTATGGGACTAGCGGATTACAATGAGCAGTTCTTC
NA TRBJ2-7 NA TRBV9 CASSLDGYEQYF TGTGCCAGCAGCCTGGACGGCTACGAGCAGTACTTC
NA TRBJ1-1 TRBD1 TRBV11-2 CASSLTPTGGLMNTEAFF TGTGCCAGCAGCTTAACTCCAACAGGGGGCCTTATGAACACTGAAGCTTTCTTT
once TRBJ1-2 NA TRBV4-3 CASSQNRAGGYGYTF TGCGCCAGCAGCCAGAACAGGGCCGGCGGCTATGGCTACACCTTC
NA TRBJ1-2 TRBD1 TRBV11-2 CASSLVGGDRYYGYTF TGTGCCAGCAGCTTAGTGGGTGGGGACAGATACTATGGCTACACCTTC
NA TRBJ2-5 TRBD2 TRBV18 CASSPGLADVETQYF TGTGCCAGCTCCCCGGGACTAGCCGACGTTGAGACCCAGTACTTC
NA TRBJ2-7 NA TRBV6-5 CASRGAYEQYF TGTGCCAGCAGAGGAGCCTACGAGCAGTACTTC
once TRBJ2-7 TRBD1 TRBV5-4 CASSLARGNPTTYEQYF TGTGCCAGCAGCTTGGCCAGGGGGAACCCCACAACCTACGAGCAGTACTTC
NA TRBJ2-4 TRBD1 TRBV13 CASSLDRADIQYF TGTGCCAGCAGCTTGGACAGGGCGGACATTCAGTACTTC
NA TRBJ1-1 NA TRBV9 CASDSDNMNTEAFF TGTGCCAGCGACTCGGATAACATGAACACTGAAGCTTTCTTT
NA TRBJ2-1 NA TRBV4-2 CASSQDFRGYNEQFF TGTGCCAGCAGCCAAGACTTTAGGGGCTACAATGAGCAGTTCTTC
NA TRBJ2-1 TRBD2 TRBV7-3 CASSSLAGVSIEQFF TGTGCCAGCAGCTCCCTAGCGGGGGTAAGCATTGAGCAGTTCTTC
NA TRBJ2-5 TRBD2 TRBV14 CASSPLLAGGPLQETQYF TGTGCCAGCAGCCCACTCCTAGCGGGGGGGCCTTTACAAGAGACCCAGTACTTC
few TRBJ1-5 NA TRBV27 CASSLGPGGNQPQHF TGTGCCAGCAGTTTAGGGCCGGGGGGCAATCAGCCCCAGCATTTT
NA TRBJ1-3 NA TRBV2 CASRLDGSSGNTIYF TGTGCCAGCAGACTCGACGGCTCCTCTGGAAACACCATATATTTT
NA TRBJ2-3 NA TRBV25-1 CASSEHQGAPTDTQYF TGTGCCAGCAGTGAACACCAGGGTGCGCCCACAGATACGCAGTATTTT
NA TRBJ1-6 NA TRBV11-2 CASSLDPIGPGGPPLHF TGTGCCAGCAGCTTAGATCCTATTGGACCCGGAGGGCCACCCCTCCACTTT
NA TRBJ2-1 NA TRBV13 CASSLVLDEQFF TGTGCCAGCAGCTTAGTTTTGGATGAGCAGTTCTTC
NA TRBJ1-6 NA TRBV11-3 CASSLGTGSPLHF TGTGCCAGCAGCTTAGGTACTGGTTCACCCCTCCACTTT
NA TRBJ2-7 NA TRBV11-2 CASSLDLAGSEQYF TGTGCCAGCAGCTTAGATTTAGCAGGGAGCGAGCAGTACTTC
few TRBJ2-7 NA TRBV12-5 CASGLSRDEQYF TGTGCTAGTGGTTTGTCCCGAGACGAGCAGTACTTC
once TRBJ2-5 TRBD2 TRBV27 CASSQTSGSQETQYF TGTGCCAGCAGTCAGACTAGCGGGAGTCAAGAGACCCAGTACTTC
NA TRBJ1-3 TRBD1 TRBV6-1 CASSESVRGSGNTIYF TGTGCCAGCAGTGAATCTGTCAGGGGGTCTGGAAACACCATATATTTT
NA TRBJ2-5 NA TRBV7-9 CASSHQPDRQETQYF TGTGCCAGCAGCCACCAACCAGACAGACAAGAGACCCAGTACTTC
NA TRBJ1-2 NA TRBV6-4 CASRERDIENYGYTF TGTGCCAGCAGGGAGAGGGACATTGAAAACTATGGCTACACCTTC
NA TRBJ1-2 NA TRBV7-9 CASSLAYGETNYGYTF TGTGCCAGCAGCTTAGCGTACGGAGAAACTAACTATGGCTACACCTTC
once TRBJ2-7 NA TRBV4-3 CASSQGRTYEQYF TGCGCCAGCAGCCAAGGAAGAACCTACGAGCAGTACTTC
NA TRBJ2-1 NA TRBV4-1 CASSQGGNEQFF TGCGCCAGCAGCCAAGGGGGAAATGAGCAGTTCTTC
NA TRBJ1-6 NA TRBV30 CAWSVRQVYNSPLHF TGTGCCTGGAGTGTACGACAGGTCTATAATTCACCCCTCCACTTT
NA TRBJ2-7 NA TRBV30 CAWSASDYEQYF TGTGCCTGGAGTGCGTCCGATTACGAGCAGTACTTC
NA TRBJ2-5 NA TRBV9 CASSATTDSWRETQYF TGTGCCAGCAGCGCTACGACGGACAGTTGGCGAGAGACCCAGTACTTC
NA TRBJ2-7 NA TRBV27 CASRHFGAGFPYEQYF TGTGCCAGCAGACACTTTGGCGCGGGATTTCCCTACGAGCAGTACTTC
NA TRBJ1-3 NA TRBV15 CATSSLGPKYRNTIYF TGTGCCACCAGCAGTTTGGGCCCCAAGTATCGAAACACCATATATTTT
NA TRBJ1-2 NA TRBV27 CASSLVGGAYGYTF TGTGCCAGCAGTTTAGTAGGGGGGGCTTATGGCTACACCTTC
NA TRBJ1-1 NA TRBV30 CAWSTRGEAFF TGTGCCTGGAGTACGAGGGGTGAAGCTTTCTTT
NA TRBJ2-2 TRBD2 TRBV2 CALEASSGRIWDTGELFF TGTGCCCTAGAGGCGTCTAGCGGGAGAATTTGGGACACCGGGGAGCTGTTTTTT
few TRBJ1-1 TRBD1 TRBV6-5 CASSTGGTEAFF TGTGCCAGCAGTACAGGGGGCACTGAAGCTTTCTTT
NA TRBJ2-3 TRBD2 TRBV7-9 CASSPGLAGSTDTQYF TGTGCCAGCAGCCCGGGACTAGCGGGGAGCACAGATACGCAGTATTTT
NA TRBJ2-7 TRBD2 TRBV13 CASSLTSAEQYF TGTGCCAGCAGCCTCACTAGCGCCGAGCAGTACTTC
NA TRBJ2-1 TRBD2 TRBV2 CASTGTGTSGGRDNEQFF TGTGCCAGCACAGGAACCGGGACTAGCGGGGGGCGGGACAATGAGCAGTTCTTC
NA TRBJ2-3 TRBD1 TRBV30 CAYEDRILPDTQYF TGTGCCTACGAGGACAGGATCCTCCCAGATACGCAGTATTTT
few TRBJ1-2 NA TRBV5-1 CASPAHGYTF TGCGCCAGCCCGGCTCATGGCTACACCTTC
once TRBJ2-7 NA TRBV28 CASSLQVNSYEQYF TGTGCCAGCAGTTTACAGGTCAACTCCTACGAGCAGTACTTC
NA TRBJ2-7 TRBD1 TRBV27 CASSLSRGDRGLYEQYF TGTGCCAGCAGTTTAAGCCGGGGGGACAGGGGGCTATACGAGCAGTACTTC